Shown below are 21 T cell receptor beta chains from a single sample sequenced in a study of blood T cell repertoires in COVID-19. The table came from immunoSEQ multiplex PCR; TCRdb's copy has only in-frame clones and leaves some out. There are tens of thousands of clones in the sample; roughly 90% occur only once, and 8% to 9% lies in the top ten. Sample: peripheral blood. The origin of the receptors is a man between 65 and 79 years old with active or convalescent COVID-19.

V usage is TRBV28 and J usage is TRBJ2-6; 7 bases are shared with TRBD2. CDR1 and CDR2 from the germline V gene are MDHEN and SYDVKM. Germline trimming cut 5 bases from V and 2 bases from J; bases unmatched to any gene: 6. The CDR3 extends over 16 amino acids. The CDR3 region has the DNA TGTGCCAGCAGTCCGCCGGGGGGTACTGGGGCCAACGTCCTGACTTTC. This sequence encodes CASSPPGGTGANVLTF. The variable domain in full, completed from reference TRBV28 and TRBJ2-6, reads DVKVTQSSRYLVKRTGEKVFLECVQDMDHENMFWYRQDPGLGLRLIYFSYDVKMKEKGDIPEGYSVSREKKERFSLILESASTNQTSMYLCASSPPGGTGANVLTFGAGSRLTVL.

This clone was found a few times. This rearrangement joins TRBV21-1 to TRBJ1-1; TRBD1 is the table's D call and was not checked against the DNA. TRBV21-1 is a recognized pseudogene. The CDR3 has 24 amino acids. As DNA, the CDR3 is TGTGCCAGCAGCAATTTGGTCATAGATTACCCGGGACAGGGAGTTCTCACCCCGGTTTCCGAAGCTTTCTTT. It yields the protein CASSNLVIDYPGQGVLTPVSEAFF.

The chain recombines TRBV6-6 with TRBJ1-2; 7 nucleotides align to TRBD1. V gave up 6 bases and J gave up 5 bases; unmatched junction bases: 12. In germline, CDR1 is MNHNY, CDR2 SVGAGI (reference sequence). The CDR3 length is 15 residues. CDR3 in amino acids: CASRNGQAQGYGYTF. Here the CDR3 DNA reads TGTGCCAGCAGAAACGGACAGGCCCAAGGGTATGGCTACACCTTC.

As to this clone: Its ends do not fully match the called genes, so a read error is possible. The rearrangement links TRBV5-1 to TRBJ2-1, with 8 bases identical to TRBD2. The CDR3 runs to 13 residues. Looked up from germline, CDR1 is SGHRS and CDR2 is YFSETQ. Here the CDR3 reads CASSLDSGTLTLF. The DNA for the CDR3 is TGCGCCAGCAGCTTAGATAGCGGGACCCTAACCCTCTTC.

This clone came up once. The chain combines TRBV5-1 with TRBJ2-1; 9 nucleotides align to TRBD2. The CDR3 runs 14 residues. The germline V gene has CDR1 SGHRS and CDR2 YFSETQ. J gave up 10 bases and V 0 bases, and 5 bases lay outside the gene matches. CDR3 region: CASSLAPTSGEQFF. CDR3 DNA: TGCGCCAGCAGCTTGGCCCCCACTAGCGGGGAGCAGTTCTTC.

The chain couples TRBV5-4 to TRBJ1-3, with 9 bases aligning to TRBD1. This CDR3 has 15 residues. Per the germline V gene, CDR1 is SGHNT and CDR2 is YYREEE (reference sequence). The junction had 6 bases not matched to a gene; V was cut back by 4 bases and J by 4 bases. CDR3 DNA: TGTGCCAGCAGCGCCTCGGACAGGGGCGGAAACACCATATATTTT. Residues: CASSASDRGGNTIYF. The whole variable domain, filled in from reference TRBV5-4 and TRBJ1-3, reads ETGVTQSPTHLIKTRGQQVTLRCSSQSGHNTVSWYQQALGQGPQFIFQYYREEENGRGNFPPRFSGLQFPNYSSELNVNALELDDSALYLCASSASDRGGNTIYFGEGSWLTVV.

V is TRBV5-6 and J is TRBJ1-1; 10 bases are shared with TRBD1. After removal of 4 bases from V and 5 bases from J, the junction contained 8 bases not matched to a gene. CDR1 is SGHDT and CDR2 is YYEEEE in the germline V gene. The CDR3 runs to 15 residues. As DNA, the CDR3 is TGTGCCAGCAGCGGGACAGGGGACTTTAGAACTGAAGCTTTCTTT. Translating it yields CASSGTGDFRTEAFF.

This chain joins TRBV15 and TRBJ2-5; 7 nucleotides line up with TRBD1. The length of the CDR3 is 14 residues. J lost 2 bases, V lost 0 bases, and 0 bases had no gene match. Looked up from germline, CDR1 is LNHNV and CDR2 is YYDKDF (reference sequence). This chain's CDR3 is CATSRDRGQETQYF. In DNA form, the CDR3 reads TGTGCCACCAGCAGAGACAGGGGGCAAGAGACCCAGTACTTC. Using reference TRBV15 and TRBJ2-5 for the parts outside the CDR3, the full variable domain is DAMVIQNPRYQVTQFGKPVTLSCSQTLNHNVMYWYQQKSSQAPKLLFHYYDKDFNNEADTPDNFQSRRPNTSFCFLDIRSPGLGDTAMYLCATSRDRGQETQYFGPGTRLLVL.

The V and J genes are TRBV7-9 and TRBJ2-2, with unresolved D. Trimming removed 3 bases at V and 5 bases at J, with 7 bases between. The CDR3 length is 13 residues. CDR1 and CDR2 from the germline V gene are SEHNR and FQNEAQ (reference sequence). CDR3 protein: CASSLQVTGELFF. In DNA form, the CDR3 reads TGTGCCAGCAGCTTGCAGGTGACCGGGGAGCTGTTTTTT.

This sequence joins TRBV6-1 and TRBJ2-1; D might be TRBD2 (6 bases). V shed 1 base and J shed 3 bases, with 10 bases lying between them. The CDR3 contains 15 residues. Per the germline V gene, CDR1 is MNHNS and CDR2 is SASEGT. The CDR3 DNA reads TGTGCCAGCAGTGAAGGGGAGGCCGGCTACAATGAGCAGTTCTTC. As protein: CASSEGEAGYNEQFF.

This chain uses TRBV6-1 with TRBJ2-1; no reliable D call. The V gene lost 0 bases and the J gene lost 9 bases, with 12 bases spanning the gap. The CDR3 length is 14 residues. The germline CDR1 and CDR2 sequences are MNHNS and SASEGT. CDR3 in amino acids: CASSEALVVTEQFF. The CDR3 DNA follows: TGTGCCAGCAGTGAAGCGCTGGTAGTTACTGAGCAGTTCTTC.

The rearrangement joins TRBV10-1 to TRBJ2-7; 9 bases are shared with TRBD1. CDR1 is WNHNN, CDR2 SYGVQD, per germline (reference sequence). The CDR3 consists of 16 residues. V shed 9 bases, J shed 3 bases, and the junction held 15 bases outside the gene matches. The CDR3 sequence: CASGQGPLFIGYEQYV. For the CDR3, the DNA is TGCGCCAGTGGACAGGGGCCCCTTTTTATCGGCTACGAGCAGTACGTC.

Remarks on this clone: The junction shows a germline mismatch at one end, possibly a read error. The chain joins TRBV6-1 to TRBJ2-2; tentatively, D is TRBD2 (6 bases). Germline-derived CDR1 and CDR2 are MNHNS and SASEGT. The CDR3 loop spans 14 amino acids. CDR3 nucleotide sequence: TGTGCCAACAGTGATCCTGTAGCGGCCGGGGAGCTGTTTTTT. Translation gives CANSDPVAAGELFF.

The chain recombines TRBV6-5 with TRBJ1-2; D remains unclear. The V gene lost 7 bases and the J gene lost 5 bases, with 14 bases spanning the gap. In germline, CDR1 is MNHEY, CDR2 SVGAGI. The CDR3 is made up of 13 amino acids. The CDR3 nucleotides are TGTGCCAGCACCCGAGGCGGGAAGTATGGCTACACCTTC. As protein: CASTRGGKYGYTF.

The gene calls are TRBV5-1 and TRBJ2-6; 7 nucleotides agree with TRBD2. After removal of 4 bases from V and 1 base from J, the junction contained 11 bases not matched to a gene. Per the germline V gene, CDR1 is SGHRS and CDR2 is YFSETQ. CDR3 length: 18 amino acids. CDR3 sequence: CASSQQTGRGSGANVLTF. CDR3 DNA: TGCGCCAGCAGCCAACAGACGGGGAGGGGATCTGGGGCCAACGTCCTGACTTTC.

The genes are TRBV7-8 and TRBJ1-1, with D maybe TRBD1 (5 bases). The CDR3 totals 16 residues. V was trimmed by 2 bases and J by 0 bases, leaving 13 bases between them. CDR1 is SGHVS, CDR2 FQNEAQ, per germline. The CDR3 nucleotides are TGTGCCAGCAGCTTATTTTCTTCAGGGATGAACACTGAAGCTTTCTTT. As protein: CASSLFSSGMNTEAFF.

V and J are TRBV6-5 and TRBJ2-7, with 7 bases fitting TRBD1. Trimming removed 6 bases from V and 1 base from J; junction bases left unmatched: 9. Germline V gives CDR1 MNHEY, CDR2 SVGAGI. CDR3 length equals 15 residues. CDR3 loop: CASSHRGAYSYEQYF. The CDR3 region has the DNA TGTGCCAGCAGCCACAGGGGCGCCTATTCCTACGAGCAGTACTTC.

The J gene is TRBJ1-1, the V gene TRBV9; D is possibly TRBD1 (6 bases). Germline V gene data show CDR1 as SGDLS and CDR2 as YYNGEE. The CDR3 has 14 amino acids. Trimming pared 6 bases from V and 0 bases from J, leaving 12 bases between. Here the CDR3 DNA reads TGTGCCAGCACCCCGGGGACACTGAACACTGAAGCTTTCTTT. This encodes CASTPGTLNTEAFF.

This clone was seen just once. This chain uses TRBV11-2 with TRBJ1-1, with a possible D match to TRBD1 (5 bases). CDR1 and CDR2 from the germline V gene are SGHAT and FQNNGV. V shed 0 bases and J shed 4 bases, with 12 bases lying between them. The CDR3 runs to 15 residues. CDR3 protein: CASSLEPGGSTEAFF. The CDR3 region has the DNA TGTGCCAGCAGCTTAGAGCCCGGGGGAAGCACTGAAGCTTTCTTT.

The CDR3 DNA reads as TGTGCCATCAGCATAAATCAGGGTTCTGGCTACACCTTC. Translating it yields CAISINQGSGYTF. This chain uses TRBV10-3 with TRBJ1-2; D perhaps matches TRBD1 (5 bases). This CDR3 is 13 amino acids long. V was clipped by 6 bases and J by 7 bases, with 15 bases between them. Germline values: CDR1 ENHRY, CDR2 SYGVKD.

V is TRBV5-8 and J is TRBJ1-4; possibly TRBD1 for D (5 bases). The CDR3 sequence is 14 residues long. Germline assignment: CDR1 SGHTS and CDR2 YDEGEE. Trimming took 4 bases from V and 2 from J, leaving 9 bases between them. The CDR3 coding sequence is TGTGCCAGCAGCCAGACAGTCACTAATGAAAAACTGTTTTTT. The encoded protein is CASSQTVTNEKLFF.